This TCR beta chain was recorded in a study of shared clonotypes between healthy human individuals. The protocol was immunoSEQ multiplex PCR, while the TCRdb copy is restricted to in-frame clones and leaves out a portion. The sample consists of a few million clones, around 94% of them appearing once. The CDR3 is made up of 15 amino acids. V dropped 10 bases and J dropped 3; count of bases not matched to a gene: 9. Germline CDR1 is MDHEN and CDR2 is SYDVKM. The receptor's source is a man aged 18-30 years in good health. Sequenced material: naive CD4+ T cells sorted from blood. Subset of the sample: CD45RA+ positively selected. The chain combines TRBV28 with TRBJ2-4, with 10 nucleotides matching TRBD2. The CDR3 DNA sequence: TGTGCCACCGTTGAGCGGGGGGGCGGCAAAAACATTCAGTACTTC. The encoded protein is CATVERGGGKNIQYF.